This record covers a single T cell receptor (beta chain). The antigen is undetermined. Version v3.0 of the immunoSEQ assay was performed at survey level. The protocol was immunoSEQ multiplex PCR, while the TCRdb copy is restricted to in-frame clones and leaves out a portion. The sample records over 25,000 clones, approximately 86% being singletons. The data originate from a study of long-term antiretroviral therapy in people with HIV. Overall study results and limits: HIV repertoires showed narrower CDR3 length ranges than controls.

The germline CDR1 and CDR2 sequences are KGHSH and LQKENI. With V trimmed by 5 bases and J by 3 bases, 2 bases remained unmatched. CDR3 size: 15 residues. The source was unsorted PBMCs, collected 0.8 years after starting antiretroviral therapy. This TCR derives from a woman aged 25 to 39 with HIV. This chain connects TRBV18 to TRBJ2-2; 11 positions agree with TRBD2. CDR3 region: CASSEGLADTGELFF. CDR3 DNA: TGTGCCAGCTCAGAGGGACTAGCGGACACCGGGGAGCTGTTTTTT.